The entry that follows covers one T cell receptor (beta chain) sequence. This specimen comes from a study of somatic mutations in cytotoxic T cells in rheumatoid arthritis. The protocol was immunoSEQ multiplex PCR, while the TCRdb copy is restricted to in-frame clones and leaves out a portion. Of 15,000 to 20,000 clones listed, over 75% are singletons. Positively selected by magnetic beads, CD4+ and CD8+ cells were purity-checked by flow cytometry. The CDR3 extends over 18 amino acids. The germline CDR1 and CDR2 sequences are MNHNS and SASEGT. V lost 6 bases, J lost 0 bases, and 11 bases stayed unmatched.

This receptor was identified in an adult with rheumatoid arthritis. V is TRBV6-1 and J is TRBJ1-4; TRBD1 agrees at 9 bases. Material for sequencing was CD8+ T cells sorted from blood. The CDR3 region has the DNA TGTGCCAGCAGGGAAACTCGGGACAGGGTTGCAACTAATGAAAAACTGTTTTTT. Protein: CASRETRDRVATNEKLFF.